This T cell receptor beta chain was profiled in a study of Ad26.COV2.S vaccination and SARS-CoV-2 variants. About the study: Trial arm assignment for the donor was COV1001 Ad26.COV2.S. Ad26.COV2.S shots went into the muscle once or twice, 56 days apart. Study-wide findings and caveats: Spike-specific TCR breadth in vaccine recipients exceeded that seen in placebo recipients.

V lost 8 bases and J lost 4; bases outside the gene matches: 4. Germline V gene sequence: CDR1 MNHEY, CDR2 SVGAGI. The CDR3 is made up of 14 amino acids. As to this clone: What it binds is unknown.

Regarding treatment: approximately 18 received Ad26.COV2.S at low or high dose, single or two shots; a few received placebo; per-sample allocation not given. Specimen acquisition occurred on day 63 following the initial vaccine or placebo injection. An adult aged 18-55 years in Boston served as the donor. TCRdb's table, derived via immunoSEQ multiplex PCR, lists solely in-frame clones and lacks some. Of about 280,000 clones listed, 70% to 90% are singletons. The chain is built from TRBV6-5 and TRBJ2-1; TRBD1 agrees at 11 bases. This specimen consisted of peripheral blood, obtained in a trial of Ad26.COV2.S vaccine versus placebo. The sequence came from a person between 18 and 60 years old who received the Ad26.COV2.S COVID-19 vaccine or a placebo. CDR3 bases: TGTGCCAGCGTCTGGGACAGGGGGTACAATGAGCAGTTCTTC. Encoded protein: CASVWDRGYNEQFF.